These T cell receptor beta chains were read from a single sample in a study of cytomegalovirus exposure and HLA in healthy donors. Libraries were prepared by immunoSEQ multiplex PCR; TCRdb keeps only in-frame clonotypes and omits some of them. Of 110,000 or so clones in the sample, about 15% were seen once. Sequenced: PBMCs. Receptors were obtained from a female donor in good health and CMV-seronegative. Each CDR3 is given with its conserved first and last residue.

V gene: TRBV6-5
CDR3 protein: CASSPRSSGANVLTF

V gene: TRBV5-6
CDR3 protein: CASSLELPGQRTDYEQYF

V gene: TRBV25-1
CDR3 protein: CASSGGQGVYEQYF

V gene: TRBV9
CDR3 protein: CASNREGLVDTQYF

V gene: TRBV7-2
CDR3 protein: CASSLGTGFNQPQHF

V gene: TRBV30
CDR3 protein: CAWGQGWTGAEQYF

V gene: TRBV6-5
CDR3 protein: CASRVTSSPSNEQYF

V gene: TRBV4-3
CDR3 protein: CASSQGQVYGYTF

V gene: TRBV14
CDR3 protein: CASSQVRGQIMDTEAFF

V gene: TRBV5-6
CDR3 protein: CASSLRFLPDGAFF

V gene: TRBV19
CDR3 protein: CASRLKSSGNTIYF

V gene: TRBV5-4
CDR3 protein: CASSLTSSRSYEQYF

V gene: TRBV2
CDR3 protein: CASRAGLAGLNNEQFF

V gene: TRBV5-4
CDR3 protein: CASSFKKLAGGRFTDTQYF

V gene: TRBV19
CDR3 protein: CASSRQGAWTGELFF

V gene: TRBV5-6
CDR3 protein: CASSWTSGNEQFF

V gene: TRBV30
CDR3 protein: CAWSDGGIYEQYF

V gene: TRBV5-1
CDR3 protein: CASSLAGSSRYNEQFF

V gene: TRBV5-1
CDR3 protein: CASSSGLAGGGNEQFF

V gene: TRBV18
CDR3 protein: CASSRTGQGASYTF

V gene: TRBV5-4
CDR3 protein: CASSQVAGPTDTQYF

V gene: TRBV27
CDR3 protein: CASSLGANTEAFF

V gene: TRBV6-6
CDR3 protein: CASHRDRVSSPLHF

V gene: TRBV4-1
CDR3 protein: CASSQDNPAGGDGYTF

V gene: TRBV30
CDR3 protein: CAWRFKNTEAFF

V gene: TRBV4-3
CDR3 protein: CASSPGGQGNEKLLF

V gene: TRBV4-2
CDR3 protein: CASSQVLVRNEQFF

V gene: TRBV6-5
CDR3 protein: CASTSTSGYYEQYF

V gene: TRBV9
CDR3 protein: CASSVDLGANYGYTF

V gene: TRBV19
CDR3 protein: CASRPGTGVLQPQHF

V gene: TRBV10-3
CDR3 protein: CAIGGDRHLIQYF

V gene: TRBV4-1
CDR3 protein: CASSQGAGGASYEQYF

V gene: TRBV6-5
CDR3 protein: CASSRGAPYEQYF

V gene: TRBV30
CDR3 protein: CAGSGTGAYGYTF

V gene: TRBV6-5
CDR3 protein: CASSPDRVGTEAFF

V gene: TRBV30
CDR3 protein: CAWRLARHEKLFF

V gene: TRBV6-1
CDR3 protein: CASSGTSGGPDTQYF

V gene: TRBV2
CDR3 protein: CASSDWTSDNEQFF

V gene: TRBV6-5
CDR3 protein: CASRLAVGDGYTF

V gene: TRBV30
CDR3 protein: CAWSVGGIGGETQYF

V gene: TRBV7-6
CDR3 protein: CASSASTGVPYEQYF

V gene: TRBV10-3
CDR3 protein: CAISDLGQGDGLAKNIQYF

V gene: TRBV5-4
CDR3 protein: CASSLGLEKYEQYF

V gene: TRBV7-9
CDR3 protein: CASSLAPGLAGGTYEQYF

V gene: TRBV9
CDR3 protein: CASSVAGAGEKLFF

V gene: TRBV29-1
CDR3 protein: CSVRDRGRYEQYF

V gene: TRBV9
CDR3 protein: CASSVSTGAYEQYF

V gene: TRBV11-2
CDR3 protein: CASSYSGGEQYF

V gene: TRBV30
CDR3 protein: CAWSPRGGFYGYTF